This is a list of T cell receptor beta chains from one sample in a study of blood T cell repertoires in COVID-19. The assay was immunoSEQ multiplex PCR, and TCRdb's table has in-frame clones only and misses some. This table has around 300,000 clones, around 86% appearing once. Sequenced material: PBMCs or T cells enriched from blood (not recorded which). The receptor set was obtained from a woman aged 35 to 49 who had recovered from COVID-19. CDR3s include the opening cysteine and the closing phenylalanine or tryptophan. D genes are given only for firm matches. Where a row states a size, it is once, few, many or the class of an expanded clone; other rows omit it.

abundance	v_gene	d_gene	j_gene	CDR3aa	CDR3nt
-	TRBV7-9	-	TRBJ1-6	CASSTGTSGFTLHF	TGTGCCAGCAGCACCGGGACATCGGGCTTCACCCTCCACTTT
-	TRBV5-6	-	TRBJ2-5	CASSQPGVKTQYF	TGTGCCAGCAGCCAACCAGGGGTGAAGACCCAGTACTTC
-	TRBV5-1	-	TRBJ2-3	CASGELSTDTQYF	TGCGCCAGCGGGGAGCTTAGCACAGATACGCAGTATTTT
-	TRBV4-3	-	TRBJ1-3	CASSQGSRNSGNTIYF	TGCGCCAGCAGCCAAGGCTCCAGGAACTCTGGAAACACCATATATTTT
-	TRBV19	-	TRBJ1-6	CASRTTRGSGRSPLHF	TGTGCCAGTAGGACTACCCGGGGGTCAGGGCGATCACCCCTCCACTTT
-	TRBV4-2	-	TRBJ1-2	CASSQDLIDYGYTF	TGTGCCAGCAGCCAAGATCTAATTGACTATGGCTACACCTTC
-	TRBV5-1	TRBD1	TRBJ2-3	CASTRTGGADTQYF	TGCGCCAGCACGAGGACAGGGGGCGCAGATACGCAGTATTTT
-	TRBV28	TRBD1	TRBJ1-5	CASSPDRGGNQPQHF	TGTGCCAGCAGCCCCGACAGGGGGGGCAATCAGCCCCAGCATTTT
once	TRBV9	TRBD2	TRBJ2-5	CASSVGGSGETQYF	TGTGCCAGCAGCGTAGGTGGTAGCGGGGAGACCCAGTACTTC
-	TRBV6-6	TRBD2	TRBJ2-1	CASTPSGTRSNEQFF	TGTGCCAGCACTCCTTCCGGGACTAGATCCAATGAGCAGTTCTTC
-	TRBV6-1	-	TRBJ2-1	CASSEGLVTLYNEQFF	TGTGCCAGCAGTGAAGGACTAGTCACCCTCTACAATGAGCAGTTCTTC
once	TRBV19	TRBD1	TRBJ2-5	CASSTDRDQETQYF	TGTGCCAGTAGTACGGACAGGGATCAAGAGACCCAGTACTTC
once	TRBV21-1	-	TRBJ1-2	CASSKARGTNYGYTF	TGTGCCAGCAGCAAAGCCAGGGGGACTAACTATGGCTACACCTTC
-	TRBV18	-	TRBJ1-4	CASSPNRVQDEKLFF	TGTGCCAGCTCACCAAACAGGGTTCAGGATGAAAAACTGTTTTTT
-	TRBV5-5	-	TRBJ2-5	CASSLILSGVQETQYF	TGTGCCAGCAGCTTGATCCTTTCCGGGGTCCAAGAGACCCAGTACTTC
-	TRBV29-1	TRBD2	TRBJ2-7	CSVDASGDYEQYF	TGCAGCGTTGACGCTAGCGGGGACTACGAGCAGTACTTC
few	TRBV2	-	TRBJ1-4	CASRNTGSTEKLFF	TGTGCCAGCAGGAACACAGGGTCCACTGAAAAACTGTTTTTT
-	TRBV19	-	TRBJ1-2	CASSRGTGPGGYTF	TGTGCCAGTAGTAGAGGAACAGGGCCGGGAGGCTACACCTTC
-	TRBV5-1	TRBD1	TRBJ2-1	CASSPGGQGTVGEQFF	TGCGCCAGCAGCCCGGGGGGACAGGGGACGGTGGGTGAGCAGTTCTTC
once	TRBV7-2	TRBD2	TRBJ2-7	CASSPRGSGSREQYF	TGTGCCAGCAGCCCGCGGGGTAGCGGGAGTAGGGAGCAGTACTTC
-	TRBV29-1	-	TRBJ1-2	CSVSSYGYTF	TGCAGCGTATCATCCTATGGCTACACCTTC
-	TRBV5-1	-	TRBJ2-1	CASSYLSLSSYNEQFF	TGCGCCAGCAGCTACCTATCCCTAAGCTCCTACAATGAGCAGTTCTTC
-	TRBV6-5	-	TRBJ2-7	CASSYSARTYEQYF	TGTGCCAGCAGTTACTCTGCCAGAACCTACGAGCAGTACTTC
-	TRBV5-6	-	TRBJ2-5	CASSFIGGRETQYF	TGTGCCAGCAGCTTCATCGGAGGGCGGGAGACCCAGTACTTC
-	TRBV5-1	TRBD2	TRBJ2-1	CASSPLSGGAINEQFF	TGCGCCAGCAGCCCCCTAAGCGGGGGGGCCATCAATGAGCAGTTCTTC
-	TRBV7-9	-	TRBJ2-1	CASSPREYNNEQFF	TGTGCCAGCAGCCCCCGGGAGTATAACAATGAGCAGTTCTTC
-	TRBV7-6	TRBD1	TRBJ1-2	CASSAGTGHANYGYTF	TGTGCCAGCAGCGCGGGGACAGGGCACGCGAACTATGGCTACACCTTC
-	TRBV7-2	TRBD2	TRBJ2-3	CASSPGLAGGSDTQYF	TGTGCCAGCAGTCCGGGACTAGCGGGAGGGTCAGATACGCAGTATTTT
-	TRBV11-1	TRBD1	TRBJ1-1	CASSPWTGAVNTEAFF	TGTGCCAGCAGCCCATGGACAGGGGCAGTGAACACTGAAGCTTTCTTT
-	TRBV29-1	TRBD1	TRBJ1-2	CSVGDRRIVGYTF	TGCAGCGTTGGGGACAGGAGGATAGTAGGCTACACCTTC
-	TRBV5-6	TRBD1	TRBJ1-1	CASSWAIEGGNTEAFF	TGTGCCAGCAGCTGGGCCATAGAAGGGGGCAACACTGAAGCTTTCTTT
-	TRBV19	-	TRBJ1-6	CASSKLFGSQSSYNSPLHF	TGTGCCAGTAGTAAACTGTTCGGGAGCCAAAGCTCCTATAATTCACCCCTCCACTTT
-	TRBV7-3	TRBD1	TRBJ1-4	CASSPQTGGSFNEKLFF	TGTGCCAGCAGCCCACAGACAGGGGGCTCGTTTAATGAAAAACTGTTTTTT
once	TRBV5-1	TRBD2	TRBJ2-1	CASSFRAGGTSSYNEQFF	TGCGCCAGCAGCTTCCGAGCGGGGGGGACGAGCTCCTACAATGAGCAGTTCTTC
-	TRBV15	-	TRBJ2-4	CATSRDRGAKNIQYF	TGTGCCACCAGCAGAGATCGGGGAGCCAAAAACATTCAGTACTTC
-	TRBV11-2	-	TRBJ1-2	CASSSTVGYGYTF	TGTGCCAGCAGCTCGACAGTAGGCTATGGCTACACCTTC
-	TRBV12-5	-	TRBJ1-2	CASGLWQGYGYTF	TGTGCTAGTGGTTTGTGGCAGGGCTATGGCTACACCTTC